This is a list of T cell receptor beta chains from one sample in a study of cytomegalovirus exposure and HLA in healthy donors. The data were produced by immunoSEQ multiplex PCR, yet TCRdb's version contains in-frame clones alone and is incomplete. This sample has about 130,000 clones, with roughly 80% found just once. Sequenced sample: PBMCs. These receptors all stem from a man in his thirties or forties in good health and CMV-seronegative. Both conserved end residues are part of each CDR3. The order of the fields is CDR3 protein, CDR3 DNA, D gene, clone size, J gene, V gene. The D gene is left open where the match is weak. Only some rows state a clone size, as once, few, many or a class for expanded clones.

CDR3aa: CASSTGKRVGLETQYF
CDR3nt: TGTGCCAGCAGCACCGGGAAGAGAGTCGGTCTCGAGACCCAGTACTTC
d_gene: -
abundance: -
j_gene: TRBJ2-5
v_gene: TRBV5-8

CDR3aa: CASSRGQGGGQPQHF
CDR3nt: TGCGCCAGCAGCCGGGGACAGGGTGGTGGCCAGCCCCAGCATTTT
d_gene: TRBD1
abundance: -
j_gene: TRBJ1-5
v_gene: TRBV4-1

CDR3aa: CASRRAPGANEKLFF
CDR3nt: TGTGCCAGCAGGCGGGCACCCGGGGCTAATGAAAAACTGTTTTTT
d_gene: -
abundance: -
j_gene: TRBJ1-4
v_gene: TRBV28

CDR3aa: CASSLGAGGQSFEAFF
CDR3nt: TGTGCCAGCAGCTTAGGGGCGGGTGGACAGTCTTTTGAAGCTTTCTTT
d_gene: -
abundance: -
j_gene: TRBJ1-1
v_gene: TRBV11-2

CDR3aa: CASSTLLVDQANQPQHF
CDR3nt: TGTGCCAGTAGTACTCTCCTGGTTGACCAGGCTAATCAGCCCCAGCATTTT
d_gene: -
abundance: -
j_gene: TRBJ1-5
v_gene: TRBV19

CDR3aa: CASSLAAGGLHEQYF
CDR3nt: TGTGCCAGCAGCTTAGCAGCGGGAGGTTTGCACGAGCAGTACTTC
d_gene: TRBD2
abundance: once
j_gene: TRBJ2-7
v_gene: TRBV7-9

CDR3aa: CASSDALADTQYF
CDR3nt: TGTGCCAGCAGCGACGCCCTAGCTGATACGCAGTATTTT
d_gene: -
abundance: -
j_gene: TRBJ2-3
v_gene: TRBV9

CDR3aa: CASSLLSNEKLFF
CDR3nt: TGCGCCAGCAGTCTACTGAGCAATGAAAAACTGTTTTTT
d_gene: -
abundance: -
j_gene: TRBJ1-4
v_gene: TRBV5-1

CDR3aa: CAWSVYGTLISGELFF
CDR3nt: TGTGCCTGGAGTGTATATGGGACTCTCATTAGCGGGGAGCTGTTTTTT
d_gene: -
abundance: few
j_gene: TRBJ2-2
v_gene: TRBV30

CDR3aa: CASSTTGRQETQYF
CDR3nt: TGTGCCAGCAGCACTACAGGGCGGCAAGAGACCCAGTACTTC
d_gene: -
abundance: -
j_gene: TRBJ2-5
v_gene: TRBV28

CDR3aa: CASSLGARGRGYGYTF
CDR3nt: TGTGCCAGTAGTCTCGGGGCCAGGGGGCGAGGGTACGGCTACACCTTC
d_gene: TRBD1
abundance: -
j_gene: TRBJ1-2
v_gene: TRBV19

CDR3aa: CATSKGGGSGTEAFF
CDR3nt: TGTGCCACCAGCAAAGGTGGAGGCAGCGGGACTGAAGCTTTCTTT
d_gene: -
abundance: -
j_gene: TRBJ1-1
v_gene: TRBV15

CDR3aa: CASSPGLARDTGELFF
CDR3nt: TGCGCCAGCAGTCCCGGACTAGCGCGAGATACCGGGGAGCTGTTTTTT
d_gene: TRBD2
abundance: -
j_gene: TRBJ2-2
v_gene: TRBV23-1

CDR3aa: CASRYDSSYEQYF
CDR3nt: TGTGCCAGCAGGTATGACAGTTCCTACGAGCAGTACTTC
d_gene: -
abundance: -
j_gene: TRBJ2-7
v_gene: TRBV28

CDR3aa: CASSPRTGLREQYF
CDR3nt: TGTGCCAGCTCACCCCGGACTGGTTTACGGGAGCAGTACTTC
d_gene: -
abundance: once
j_gene: TRBJ2-7
v_gene: TRBV18

CDR3aa: CASSLGTGIKTQYF
CDR3nt: TGTGCCAGCAGTTTAGGCACAGGGATTAAGACCCAGTACTTC
d_gene: -
abundance: -
j_gene: TRBJ2-5
v_gene: TRBV27

CDR3aa: CASSQESAGGQPQHF
CDR3nt: TGCGCCAGCAGCCAAGAATCCGCAGGGGGCCAGCCCCAGCATTTT
d_gene: TRBD1
abundance: once
j_gene: TRBJ1-5
v_gene: TRBV4-3

CDR3aa: CASSLTGLGLNEQFF
CDR3nt: TGTGCCAGCAGCCTAACAGGGTTAGGTCTTAATGAGCAGTTCTTC
d_gene: -
abundance: -
j_gene: TRBJ2-1
v_gene: TRBV6-5

CDR3aa: CASSPRLAGNRDTQYF
CDR3nt: TGTGCCAGCAGCCCTAGGCTAGCGGGCAACCGAGATACGCAGTATTTT
d_gene: TRBD2
abundance: -
j_gene: TRBJ2-3
v_gene: TRBV5-4

CDR3aa: CASSSGGGGTDTQYF
CDR3nt: TGTGCCAGCAGCTCGGGGGGGGGAGGCACAGATACGCAGTATTTT
d_gene: TRBD2
abundance: -
j_gene: TRBJ2-3
v_gene: TRBV28

CDR3aa: CASGTVYGYTF
CDR3nt: TGTGCCAGCGGGACAGTTTATGGCTACACCTTC
d_gene: TRBD1
abundance: once
j_gene: TRBJ1-2
v_gene: TRBV28